This T cell receptor (beta chain) originates from a study of T cell changes during pregnancy in multiple sclerosis. This clone appeared a single time. TCRdb's copy holds only in-frame clones and misses some; the assay was immunoSEQ multiplex PCR. There are under 50,000 clones in the sample; around 90% occur only once, and around 0.7% lies in the top ten. The TCR was taken from a female donor in good health, enrolled as a control in a pregnancy study. Sample: CD4+ T cells from peripheral blood mononuclear cells, taken in the second trimester of pregnancy.

CDR3 sequence (DNA): TGTGCCAGCAGTCCGGCGGGGGCTGGAAACACCATATATTTT. Translation: CASSPAGAGNTIYF. The V and J genes are TRBV6-5 and TRBJ1-3, with a weak D call TRBD1 (5 bases). Per the germline V gene, CDR1 is MNHEY and CDR2 is SVGAGI. V lost 5 bases to trimming and J lost 2 bases, with 10 bases between them. This CDR3 has 14 residues.